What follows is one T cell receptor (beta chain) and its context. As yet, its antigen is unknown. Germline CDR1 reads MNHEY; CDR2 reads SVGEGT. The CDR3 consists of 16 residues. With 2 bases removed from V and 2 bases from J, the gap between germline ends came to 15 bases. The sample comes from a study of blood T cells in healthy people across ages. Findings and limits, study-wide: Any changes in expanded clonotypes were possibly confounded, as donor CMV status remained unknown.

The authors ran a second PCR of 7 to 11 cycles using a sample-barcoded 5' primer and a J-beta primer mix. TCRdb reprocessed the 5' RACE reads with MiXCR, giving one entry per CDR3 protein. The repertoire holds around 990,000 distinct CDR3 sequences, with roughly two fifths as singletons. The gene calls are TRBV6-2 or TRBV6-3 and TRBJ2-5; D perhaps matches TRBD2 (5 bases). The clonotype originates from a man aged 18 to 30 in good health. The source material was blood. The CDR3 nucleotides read TGTGCCAGCAGTTACGGTTTAAGCGGAATGCAAGAGACCCAGTACTTC. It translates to CASSYGLSGMQETQYF.